The clone carrying this TCR beta chain came up once. Its antigen is still unknown. This entry belongs to a study of memory CD4+ T cells and cytomegalovirus serostatus. Findings and limits, study-wide: Of roughly 180 reported CMV TCRbeta sequences, around 63 were found in memory CD4+ repertoires. Suggested: most of the CMV-linked TCR signature lies in CD4+ memory cells.

How the authors handled the data: After removing out-of-frame reads, approximately 2.2 million distinct TCRbeta sequences remained. TCRdb keeps only in-frame clones here, not all; method: immunoSEQ multiplex PCR. V and J calls and clone size are those listed in that table; D and trimming were worked out from the DNA. The repertoire holds tens of thousands of clones, with about 76% as singletons. Germline CDR1 SQVTM, CDR2 ANQGSEA. The V gene lost 4 bases and the J gene lost 0 bases, with 4 bases spanning the gap. This CDR3 is 13 amino acids long. Single viable CD3+CD4+CD8-CD45RO+ cells were sorted as the memory CD4+ T cells. Total CD4+ T cells were enriched by CD4 positive selection.

This chain joins TRBV29-1 and TRBJ2-6, with D unclear. Sequencing was done on a sample of memory CD4+ T cells from blood. The TCR sequence derives from an adult in good health and CMV-seropositive. In nucleotides, the CDR3 is TGCAGCGTTGGGGTCTCTGGGGCCAACGTCCTGACTTTC. Its protein product is CSVGVSGANVLTF.